This TCR beta chain was sequenced for a study of blood T cells in healthy people across ages. With a J-beta primer mix and a sample-barcoded 5' primer, a second PCR ran about 6 to 11 cycles. In TCRdb, the 5' RACE reads were re-called with MiXCR into one record per CDR3 protein. The sample carries roughly 930,000 distinct CDR3 sequences, 45% to 50% recorded once. Regarding this clonotype: Its target is not known. Germline and junction disagree at one end, which may indicate a read error.

Per sample, at least 6 micrograms of total RNA were extracted. Whole-study findings and limits: From one million sequenced T cells, diversity estimates were lower bounds. Bulk PBMC profiling left naive and antigen-experienced comparisons inconclusive. Roughly linear age-related decline in beta diversity appeared, significant by age 40.

Sequenced material: blood. The TCR originated in a man aged 30 to 39 in good health.

The CDR3 sequence: CASSYSWSETRYF. Here the CDR3 DNA reads TGTGCCAGCAGTTACTCGTGGAGCGAGACCCGGTACTTC. The J gene is TRBJ2-5, the V gene TRBV6-5, with unresolved D. The length of the CDR3 is 13 residues. The V gene's germline CDR1 is MNHEY and CDR2 SVGAGI.